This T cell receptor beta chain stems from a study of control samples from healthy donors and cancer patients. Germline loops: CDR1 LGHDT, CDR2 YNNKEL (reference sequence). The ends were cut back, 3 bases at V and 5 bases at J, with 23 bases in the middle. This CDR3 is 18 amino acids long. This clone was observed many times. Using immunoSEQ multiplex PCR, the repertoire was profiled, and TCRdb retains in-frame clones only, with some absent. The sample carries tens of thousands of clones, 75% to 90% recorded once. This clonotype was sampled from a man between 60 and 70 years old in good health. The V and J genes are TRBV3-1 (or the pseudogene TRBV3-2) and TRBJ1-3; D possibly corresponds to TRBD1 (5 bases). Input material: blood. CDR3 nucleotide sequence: TGTGCCAGCAGCCAGCGCCGGGACGCCGGATTGAAGAGAAACACCATATATTTT. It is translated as CASSQRRDAGLKRNTIYF.